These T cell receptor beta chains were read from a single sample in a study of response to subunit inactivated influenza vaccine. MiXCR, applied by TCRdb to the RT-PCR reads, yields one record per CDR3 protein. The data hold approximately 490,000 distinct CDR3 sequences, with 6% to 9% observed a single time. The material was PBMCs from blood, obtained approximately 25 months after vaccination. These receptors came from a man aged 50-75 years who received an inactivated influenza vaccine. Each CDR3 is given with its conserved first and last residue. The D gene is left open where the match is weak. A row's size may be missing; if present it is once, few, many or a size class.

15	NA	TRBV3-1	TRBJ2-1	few	TGTGCCAGCAGCCAAGATTACGTTCCGGGCAATGAGCAGTTCTTC	CASSQDYVPGNEQFF
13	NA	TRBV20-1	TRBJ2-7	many	TGCAGTGCGGCCCCCAGGGCCGACTACGAGCAGTACTTC	CSAAPRADYEQYF
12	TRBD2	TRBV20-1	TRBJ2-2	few	TGCAGCCCTCGGGGGGACGCCGGGGAGCTGTTTTTT	CSPRGDAGELFF
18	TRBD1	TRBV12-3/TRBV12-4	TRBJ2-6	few	TGTGCCAGCAGGGGACGGACAGGGGGCCCCTCTGGGGCCAACGTCCTGACTTTC	CASRGRTGGPSGANVLTF
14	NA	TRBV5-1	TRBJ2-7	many	TGCGCCAGCAGCCTGGTTGGCCGTTCCTACGAGCAGTACTTC	CASSLVGRSYEQYF
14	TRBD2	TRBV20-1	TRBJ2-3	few	TGCAGTGCCGTTAGCGGGAGTAGCACAGATACGCAGTATTTT	CSAVSGSSTDTQYF
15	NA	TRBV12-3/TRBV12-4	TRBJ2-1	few	TGTGCCAGCAGACCTAGGGGGGGGTCCTACAATGAGCAGTTCTTC	CASRPRGGSYNEQFF
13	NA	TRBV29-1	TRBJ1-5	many	TGCAGCGCCCGCAGGGGCGAAGGTCAGCCCCAGCATTTT	CSARRGEGQPQHF
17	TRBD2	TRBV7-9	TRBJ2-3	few	TGTGCCAGCAGCTTAGCGTTAAGTAGCGGGGGACTGGATACGCAGTATTTT	CASSLALSSGGLDTQYF
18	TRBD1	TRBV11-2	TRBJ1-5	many	TGTGCCAGCAGCTTAGGTGGGACAGGGTCCTATAGCAATCAGCCCCAGCATTTT	CASSLGGTGSYSNQPQHF
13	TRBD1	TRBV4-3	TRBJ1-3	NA	TGCGCCAGCAGCCCGGACAGGGGAAACACCATATATTTT	CASSPDRGNTIYF
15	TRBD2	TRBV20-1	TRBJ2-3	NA	TGCAGTGCTCAATCCGGGACTAGCGGGGGGAATACGCAGTATTTT	CSAQSGTSGGNTQYF
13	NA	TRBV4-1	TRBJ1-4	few	TGCGCCAGCAGCCAAGCGCCGCCCGAAAAACTGTTTTTT	CASSQAPPEKLFF
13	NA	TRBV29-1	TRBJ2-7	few	TGCAGCGTTGTGGTGGGACTTAACTACGAGCAGTACTTC	CSVVVGLNYEQYF